This T cell receptor (beta chain) was found in a study of long-term antiretroviral therapy in people with HIV. This clone was found a few times. V lost 5 bases and J lost 5, with 16 bases in between. The germline CDR1 and CDR2 sequences are SQVTM and ANQGSEA. This CDR3 is built from 14 residues. immunoSEQ v3.0 was run at survey level. Repertoires were generated with immunoSEQ multiplex PCR, while TCRdb's copy carries only in-frame clones and drops some. The table records 25,000 to 35,000 clones, roughly 92% of them present only once. This TCR was sampled from a young man with HIV. The J gene is TRBJ1-5, the V gene TRBV29-1; no clear D gene. Sequenced material: unsorted PBMCs, taken 3.1 years after starting antiretroviral therapy. The CDR3 DNA reads as TGCAGCGTTACTTTGGTTGGTGGGGATCAGCCCCAGCATTTT. Translation: CSVTLVGGDQPQHF.